This T cell receptor beta chain was retrieved from a study of blood T cell repertoires in COVID-19. Background on the study: Spain, Italy and the United States supplied samples that represented acute and convalescent COVID-19. T cells, B-cell-depleted T cells, or PBMCs provided the cDNA or gDNA that served as material.

In the authors' workflow: Cell counts per sample came from amplifying reference gene primers. Sequencing used immunoSEQ multiplex PCR; TCRdb keeps in-frame clones, though not all of them. That table supplies the V and J calls and clone size; D and trimming were determined from the DNA. Here the sample spans over 100,000 clones, approximately 80% being singletons. The receptor was derived from an elderly woman with active or convalescent COVID-19. The sequenced sample was peripheral blood.

The CDR3 protein is CASSPTPGAFNEKLFF. CDR3 nucleotides: TGTGCCAGCTCACCAACGCCAGGGGCATTTAATGAAAAACTGTTTTTT. The chain carries TRBV18 and TRBJ1-4; weak D call: TRBD1 (6 bases). Germline lookup yields CDR1 KGHSH and CDR2 LQKENI. The V end lost 2 bases, the J end lost 4 bases, and 14 bases lay between the germline ends. The length of the CDR3 is 16 residues.